Following are 29 T cell receptor beta chains from one sample sequenced in a study of blood T cell repertoires in COVID-19. Measured with immunoSEQ multiplex PCR; TCRdb has only the in-frame clones, and not every one. The repertoire has about 190,000 clones, approximately 90% of them found once; the top ten carry roughly an eighth. Sequenced input: peripheral blood. These receptors were collected from a woman in her 70s with COVID-19, enrolled during active disease.

The genes are TRBV3-1 (or the pseudogene TRBV3-2) and TRBJ2-3; D remains ambiguous. The CDR3 consists of 15 residues. Germline loops: CDR1 LGHDT, CDR2 YNNKEL (reference sequence). V was shortened by 1 base and J by 1 base, with 9 bases between the two germline ends. The DNA for the CDR3 is TGTGCCAGCAGCCAAGGAGTGGCGGGCACAGATACGCAGTATTTT. Its protein is CASSQGVAGTDTQYF.

V is TRBV7-3 and J is TRBJ2-1; tentative D call: TRBD2 (5 bases). This CDR3 region has 19 residues. The V gene's germline CDR1 is SGHTA and CDR2 FQGTGA. Trimming took off 2 bases at V and 0 bases at J, with 20 bases between the two ends. The CDR3 is CASSLRLGLPPYSYNEQFF. For the CDR3, the DNA is TGTGCCAGCAGCTTACGGTTAGGACTCCCACCGTACTCCTACAATGAGCAGTTCTTC.

The chain carries TRBV5-1 and TRBJ2-7; 7 bases match TRBD1. The J segment lost 2 bases and the V segment lost 4 bases, leaving 6 bases of the junction unmatched. The CDR3 contains 14 residues. Germline V CDR1 and CDR2: SGHRS, YFSETQ. The CDR3 nucleotides read TGCGCCAGCAGCACATCGGGACAGACCTACGAGCAGTACTTC. This encodes CASSTSGQTYEQYF.

This clone was recorded once. The chain employs TRBV6-6 and TRBJ2-5; TRBD2 matches at 7 bases. The junction had 4 bases not matched to a gene; V was cut back by 2 bases and J by 4 bases. Germline V gene sequence: CDR1 MNHNY, CDR2 SVGAGI (reference sequence). The CDR3 length is 14 residues. CDR3 nucleotides: TGTGCCAGCAGTTACGGGGAGGGACGAGAGACCCAGTACTTC. It yields the protein CASSYGEGRETQYF.

The chain uses TRBV4-1 and TRBJ2-3, with TRBD1 matching over 7 bases. Per the germline V gene, CDR1 is MGHRA and CDR2 is YSYEKL. The CDR3 totals 16 residues. Trimming at V came to 3 bases and at J to 0 bases, leaving 6 bases not matched to a gene. In DNA, the CDR3 is TGCGCCAGCAGCCATATCGACAGGGCGAGCACAGATACGCAGTATTTT. It codes for CASSHIDRASTDTQYF.

This rearrangement joins TRBV11-3 to TRBJ1-2; the D gene is possibly TRBD1 (6 bases). V shed 5 bases and J shed 1 base, with 11 bases lying between them. The CDR3 covers 14 residues. The germline V gene encodes CDR1 SGHNT and CDR2 YENEEA. In DNA form, the CDR3 reads TGTGCCAGCAGCAAAGGACAGCATAACTATGGCTACACCTTC. This translates into CASSKGQHNYGYTF.

This chain connects TRBV5-1 to TRBJ1-3; 7 bases match TRBD1. V shed 0 bases, J shed 4 bases, and the junction held 4 bases outside the gene matches. There are 15 residues in the CDR3. From germline, CDR1 is SGHRS and CDR2 YFSETQ. The CDR3 DNA reads as TGCGCCAGCAGCTTGGACCGGGACAGAGGAAACACCATATATTTT. This codes for CASSLDRDRGNTIYF.

This rearrangement joins TRBV27 to TRBJ1-6, with 8 bases lining up with TRBD1. Per germline, CDR1 MNHEY and CDR2 SMNVEV (reference sequence). The CDR3 loop spans 14 amino acids. With V trimmed by 6 bases and J by 7 bases, 5 bases remained unmatched. The CDR3 coding sequence is TGTGCCAGCAGGACCGGGACAGGCAATTCACCCCTCCACTTT. Translating it yields CASRTGTGNSPLHF.

The V gene is TRBV4-2, the J gene TRBJ2-5; TRBD2 aligns across 10 bases. The CDR3 has 20 amino acids. The junction had 18 bases not matched to a gene; V was cut back by 1 base and J by 4 bases. Germline V gene sequence: CDR1 LGHNA, CDR2 YNFKEQ. The CDR3 nucleotides are TGTGCCAGCAGCCAAGGAACGGTGGGGCTGGAGCGGGAGGGGAGAGAGACCCAGTACTTC. Its protein is CASSQGTVGLEREGRETQYF.

This sequence joins TRBV29-1 and TRBJ2-3; D remains ambiguous. The CDR3 spans 12 residues. Germline CDR1 and CDR2: SQVTM and ANQGSEA. Trimming left V 3 bases short and J 2 bases short, with 6 bases between. The CDR3 here is CSVEADTDTQYF. Here the CDR3 DNA reads TGCAGCGTTGAGGCAGACACAGATACGCAGTATTTT.

The V call is TRBV19, the J call TRBJ2-4, with D perhaps TRBD2 (6 bases). The V end was cut by 8 bases, the J end by 0 bases, with 17 bases between. Germline CDR1 LNHDA, CDR2 SQIVND (reference sequence). This CDR3 has 16 amino acids. DNA for the CDR3: TGTGCCAGTGGTAGCGGAGAGCTACTAGCCAAAAACATTCAGTACTTC. Translation: CASGSGELLAKNIQYF. The full variable domain, completed using reference TRBV19 and TRBJ2-4, is DGGITQSPKYLFRKEGQNVTLSCEQNLNHDAMYWYRQDPGQGLRLIYYSQIVNDFQKGDIAEGYSVSREKKESFPLTVTSAQKNPTAFYLCASGSGELLAKNIQYFGAGTRLSVL.

The chain recombines TRBV29-1 with TRBJ1-1; no firm D call. Trimming took off 4 bases at V and 1 base at J, with 7 bases between the two ends. There are 12 residues in the CDR3. Germline-derived CDR1 and CDR2 are SQVTM and ANQGSEA. CDR3 coding DNA: TGCAGCGTTGGTGCGCAGAACACTGAAGCTTTCTTT. Residues: CSVGAQNTEAFF.

CDR3 loop: CASSYSGSGITF. For the CDR3, the DNA is TGTGCCAGCAGTTACTCGGGGTCAGGGATCACCTTC. The chain is built from TRBV6-5 and TRBJ1-2, with D possibly TRBD1 on 5 matching bases. Germline CDR1 and CDR2: MNHEY and SVGAGI. With 0 bases removed from V and 13 bases from J, the gap between germline ends came to 12 bases. The CDR3 covers 12 residues.

J is TRBJ2-7 and V is TRBV3-1 (or the pseudogene TRBV3-2), with a tentative D call TRBD2 (6 bases). From germline, CDR1 is LGHDT and CDR2 YNNKEL (reference sequence). Trimming stripped 2 bases from V and 1 base from J, with 12 bases between. CDR3 length: 15 amino acids. CDR3 nucleotide sequence: TGTGCCAGCAGCCAATCGTCGGGAGCTTCCTACGAGCAGTACTTC. Its translation is CASSQSSGASYEQYF.

The rearrangement joins TRBV6-6 to TRBJ1-5; D possibly corresponds to TRBD1 (6 bases). Germline CDR1 MNHNY, CDR2 SVGAGI (reference sequence). V was pared by 7 bases and J by 5 bases, with 18 bases between. The CDR3 covers 15 residues. The CDR3 DNA reads as TGTGCCAGCACCCGGGACACCATCTCGCATCAGCCCCAGCATTTT. It specifies CASTRDTISHQPQHF.

The chain recombines TRBV4-2 with TRBJ1-4, with D perhaps matching TRBD1 (6 bases). V shed 3 bases and J shed 8 bases, with 16 bases lying between them. This CDR3 has 15 residues. Germline loops: CDR1 LGHNA, CDR2 YNFKEQ. This chain's CDR3 is CASSHSDRAREKLFF. CDR3 nucleotide sequence: TGTGCCAGCAGCCACTCGGACAGAGCTCGCGAAAAACTGTTTTTT.

This sequence joins TRBV30 and TRBJ2-2, with TRBD1 matching over 7 bases. Trimming cost V 2 bases and J 6 bases; bases outside gene matches: 6. CDR3 length: 14 amino acids. The V gene's germline CDR1 is GTSNPN and CDR2 SVGIG (reference sequence). This CDR3 is CAWSRGQPPGELFF. The CDR3 nucleotides read TGTGCCTGGAGTAGGGGACAGCCTCCCGGGGAGCTGTTTTTT.

This clone was recorded a few times. This rearrangement joins TRBV5-1 to TRBJ1-2; no clear D gene. Trimming pared 3 bases from V and 0 bases from J, leaving 12 bases between. Per germline, CDR1 SGHRS and CDR2 YFSETQ. The CDR3 runs to 15 residues. CDR3 DNA sequence: TGCGCCAGCAGCTCGACGGGGAGAGCTAACTATGGCTACACCTTC. As protein: CASSSTGRANYGYTF.

CDR3 in DNA: TGCGCCAGCAGCTTGGGACAGTCCTATGGCTACACCTTC. Protein sequence: CASSLGQSYGYTF. This chain joins TRBV5-1 and TRBJ1-2; maybe TRBD1 (5 bases). Germline V gene sequence: CDR1 SGHRS, CDR2 YFSETQ. Trimming left V 0 bases short and J 4 bases short, with 7 bases between. This CDR3 has 13 amino acids.

The CDR3 spells CASSLDIDSLYEQYF. CDR3 DNA sequence: TGTGCCAGCAGCTTAGATATTGACAGCTTATACGAGCAGTACTTC. The genes are TRBV11-3 and TRBJ2-7; maybe TRBD1 (5 bases). The CDR3 sequence is 15 residues long. The germline V gene has CDR1 SGHNT and CDR2 YENEEA. With 0 bases removed from V and 4 bases from J, the gap between germline ends came to 13 bases.

Concerning this clone itself: The same CDR3 also results from other DNA sequences found in this sample. This chain links TRBV20-1 with TRBJ1-1; 7 nucleotides match TRBD1. Unmatched junction bases numbered 0, after V lost 3 bases and J lost 5 bases. The CDR3 has 11 amino acids. Germline loops: CDR1 DFQATT, CDR2 SNEGSKA (reference sequence). This chain's CDR3 is CSASRGTEAFF. CDR3 nucleotide sequence: TGCAGTGCTAGCAGGGGGACTGAAGCTTTCTTT.

The V and J genes are TRBV3-1 (or the pseudogene TRBV3-2) and TRBJ1-5, with a tentative D call TRBD1 (6 bases). V was pared by 0 bases and J by 3 bases, with 15 bases between. The CDR3 sequence is 17 residues long. Germline CDR1 is LGHDT and CDR2 is YNNKEL (reference sequence). The chain's CDR3 is CASSQDPRGLYNQPQHF. The CDR3 DNA reads TGTGCCAGCAGCCAAGATCCCAGGGGACTATACAATCAGCCCCAGCATTTT.

The chain recombines TRBV6-4 with TRBJ2-1; 8 bases align to TRBD2. CDR3 length equals 13 residues. The ends lost 5 bases at V and 6 bases at J; junction bases unmatched: 3. CDR1 and CDR2 from the germline V gene are MRHNA and SNTAGT. CDR3 region: CASSFSGTNEQFF. CDR3 DNA: TGTGCCAGCAGTTTTAGCGGGACCAATGAGCAGTTCTTC.

V gene TRBV27 combines with J gene TRBJ2-7; weak D call: TRBD2 (6 bases). The germline V gene encodes CDR1 MNHEY and CDR2 SMNVEV (reference sequence). V was shortened by 9 bases and J by 7 bases, with 16 bases between the two germline ends. The CDR3 length is 12 residues. The CDR3 DNA reads as TGTGCCAGTCGGGGGTTTTATGGAGAGCAGTACTTC. Its protein is CASRGFYGEQYF.

J is TRBJ1-2 and V is TRBV5-1, with 7 bases that match TRBD1. The CDR3 is 14 residues long. From germline, CDR1 is SGHRS and CDR2 YFSETQ. The ends lost 0 bases at V and 7 bases at J; junction bases unmatched: 6. The CDR3 loop reads CASSLDDRVIGYTF. CDR3 bases: TGCGCCAGCAGCTTGGACGACAGGGTAATTGGCTACACCTTC.

The V and J genes are TRBV7-9 and TRBJ2-7; 13 positions agree with TRBD2. V shed 5 bases and J 0 bases; nucleotides not matched to a gene: 10. The germline V gene encodes CDR1 SEHNR and CDR2 FQNEAQ (reference sequence). The CDR3 contains 18 residues. The CDR3 nucleotides are TGTGCCAGCAGCCGGAGGACTAGCGGGAGTTTTAGCTCCTACGAGCAGTACTTC. Its protein is CASSRRTSGSFSSYEQYF.

This clone was seen only a few times. The CDR3 reads CASSRTGVNYGYTF. The CDR3 nucleotides are TGTGCCAGCAGCCGAACAGGAGTTAACTATGGCTACACCTTC. The gene calls are TRBV7-9 and TRBJ1-2; possible D gene TRBD1, 5 bases. The germline V and J ends were trimmed by 5 bases and 1 base, with 11 bases remaining between them. Germline values: CDR1 SEHNR, CDR2 FQNEAQ (reference sequence). The CDR3 consists of 14 residues.

V and J are TRBV12-3 or TRBV12-4 and TRBJ2-5; 9 bases agree with TRBD1. The trim removed 6 bases at V and 5 bases at J, leaving 4 bases unmatched. This CDR3 has 13 residues. The CDR3 coding sequence is TGTGCCAGCAGCCGGGACAGGGTTGAGACCCAGTACTTC. It translates to CASSRDRVETQYF.

The rearrangement links TRBV14 to TRBJ2-7; 10 bases agree with TRBD1. V lost 4 bases and J lost 5; bases outside the gene matches: 8. From germline, CDR1 is SGHDN and CDR2 FVKESK. The CDR3 covers 15 residues. The CDR3 DNA reads TGTGCCAGCAGCCCACTTTGGGGGACAGGGGACGAGCAGTACTTC. Its protein product is CASSPLWGTGDEQYF.